This T cell receptor beta chain came from a study of cytomegalovirus exposure and HLA in healthy donors. The donors belonged to the 120-subject validation cohort, separate from the roughly 650-subject first cohort. Regarding this clone: Its specificity is not known. One end of the junction varies from germline; a read error may be responsible.

Only in-frame clones appear in the TCRdb table, and some are missing; sequencing was by immunoSEQ multiplex PCR. There are under 150,000 clones in the sample; around 84% occur only once, and around 10% lies in the top ten. The CDR3 sequence is 15 residues long. Germline V gene sequence: CDR1 SSHAT, CDR2 FNYEAQ (reference sequence). Study results and caveats: Listed as cytomegalovirus-associated were 170 or so TCR beta chains. Among TCR sequences, most were rare, though some public TCRs appeared in many donors. Reportedly, cytomegalovirus status was diagnosed with high sensitivity and specificity.

This clonotype was obtained from a man younger than 30 in good health and CMV-seropositive. The J gene is TRBJ2-5, the V gene TRBV7-7, with a weak D call TRBD1 (6 bases). Material: PBMCs. DNA for the CDR3: TGTGCTAGCAGCTTAAACAGGGACCTTGAAGAGACCCAGTACTTC. It specifies CASSLNRDLEETQYF.